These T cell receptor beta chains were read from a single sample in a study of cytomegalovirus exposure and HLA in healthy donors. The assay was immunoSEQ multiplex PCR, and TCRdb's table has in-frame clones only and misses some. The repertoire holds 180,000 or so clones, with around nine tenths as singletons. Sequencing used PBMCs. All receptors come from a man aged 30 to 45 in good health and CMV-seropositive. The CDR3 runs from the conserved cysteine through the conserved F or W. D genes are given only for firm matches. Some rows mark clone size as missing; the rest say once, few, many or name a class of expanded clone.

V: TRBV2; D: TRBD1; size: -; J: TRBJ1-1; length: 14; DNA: TGTGCCAAAGAGGAAGGAGGGGGCAACACTGAAGCTTTCTTT; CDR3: CAKEEGGGNTEAFF
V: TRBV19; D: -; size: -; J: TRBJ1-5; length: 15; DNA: TGTGCCAGTAGTATCGGCGGGGCCACTTATCAGCCCCAGCATTTT; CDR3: CASSIGGATYQPQHF
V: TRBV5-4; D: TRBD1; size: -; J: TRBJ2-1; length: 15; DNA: TGTGCCAGCAGCTCCTTGGGACAGGGGGACAATGAGCAGTTCTTC; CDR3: CASSSLGQGDNEQFF
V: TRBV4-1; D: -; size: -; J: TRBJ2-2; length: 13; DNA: TGCGCCAGCAGCCCCTTTGAGGCCGGGGAGCTGTTTTTT; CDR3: CASSPFEAGELFF
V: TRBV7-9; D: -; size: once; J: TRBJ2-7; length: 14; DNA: TGTGCCAGCAGCTTAATTGGTGGTTCCTACGAGCAGTACTTC; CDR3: CASSLIGGSYEQYF
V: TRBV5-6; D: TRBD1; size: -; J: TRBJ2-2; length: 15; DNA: TGTGCCAGCAGCTTAGGGACAGGGTTAACCGGGGAGCTGTTTTTT; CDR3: CASSLGTGLTGELFF
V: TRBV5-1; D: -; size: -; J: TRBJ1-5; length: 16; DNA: TGCGCCAGCAGTTTAGGGGGGGACGGCCGCAATCAGCCCCAGCATTTT; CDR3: CASSLGGDGRNQPQHF
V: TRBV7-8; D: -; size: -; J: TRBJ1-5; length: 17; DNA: TGTGCCAGCAGCTTAGCCCCCAATCAGTATAGCAATCAGCCCCAGCATTTT; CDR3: CASSLAPNQYSNQPQHF
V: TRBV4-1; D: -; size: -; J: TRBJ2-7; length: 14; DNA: TGCGCCAGCAGCCAGGCGGGACGATCCTACGAGCAGTACTTC; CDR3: CASSQAGRSYEQYF
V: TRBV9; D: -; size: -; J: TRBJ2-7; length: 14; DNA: TGTGCCAGCAGCGTAGGTGGGGCTCCCTACGAGCAGTACTTC; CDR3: CASSVGGAPYEQYF
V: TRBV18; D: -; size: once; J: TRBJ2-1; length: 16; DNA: TGTGCCAGCTCACCGGGCAGGGGCTTCGGGGCCAATGAGCAGTTCTTC; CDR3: CASSPGRGFGANEQFF
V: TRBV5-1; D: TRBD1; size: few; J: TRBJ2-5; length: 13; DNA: TGCGCCAGCAGCTTCGGGACAGAAGAGACCCAGTACTTC; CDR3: CASSFGTEETQYF
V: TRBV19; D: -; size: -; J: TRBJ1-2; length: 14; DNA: TGTGCCACGGGGCCCGTGGGAAACTCGTATGGCTACACCTTC; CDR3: CATGPVGNSYGYTF
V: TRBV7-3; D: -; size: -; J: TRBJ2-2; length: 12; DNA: TGTGCCAGCAGCCTTAACACCGGGGAGCTGTTTTTT; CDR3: CASSLNTGELFF
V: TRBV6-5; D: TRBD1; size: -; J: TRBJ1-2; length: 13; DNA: TGTGCCAGCAGTTCAACAGGGGCTGGTGGCTACACCTTC; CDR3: CASSSTGAGGYTF
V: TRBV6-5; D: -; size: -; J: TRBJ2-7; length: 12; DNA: TGTGCCAGCAGGGGGACACCCTACGAGCAGTACTTC; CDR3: CASRGTPYEQYF
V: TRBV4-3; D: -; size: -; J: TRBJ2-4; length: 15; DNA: TGCGCCAGCAGCCAAGATGCCCAGGGAGTAAACATTCAGTACTTC; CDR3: CASSQDAQGVNIQYF
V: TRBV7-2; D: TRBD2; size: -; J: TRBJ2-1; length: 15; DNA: TGTGCCAGCAGCTTAGTGGGGGGGGGTTACAATGAGCAGTTCTTC; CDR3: CASSLVGGGYNEQFF
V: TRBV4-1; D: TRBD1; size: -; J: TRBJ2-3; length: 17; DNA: TGCGCCAGCAGCCCGACAGGGACGCCAACTAGCACAGATACGCAGTATTTT; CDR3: CASSPTGTPTSTDTQYF
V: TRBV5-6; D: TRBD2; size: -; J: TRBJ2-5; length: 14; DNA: TGTGCCAGCAGTTCAATAGCGGGGGTGGAGACCCAGTACTTC; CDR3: CASSSIAGVETQYF
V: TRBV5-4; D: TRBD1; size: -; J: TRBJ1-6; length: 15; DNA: TGTGCCAGCAGCTTGGGGGCAGGGGGCGGTTCACCCCTCCACTTT; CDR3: CASSLGAGGGSPLHF
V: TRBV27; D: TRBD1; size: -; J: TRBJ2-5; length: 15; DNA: TGTGCCAGCAGTTTTAGGACAGGGGGCGCGGAGACCCAGTACTTC; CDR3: CASSFRTGGAETQYF
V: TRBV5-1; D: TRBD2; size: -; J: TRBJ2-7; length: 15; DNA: TGCGCCAGCAGCTTGAGTGGCGGGAGTGAGTACGAGCAGTACTTC; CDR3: CASSLSGGSEYEQYF
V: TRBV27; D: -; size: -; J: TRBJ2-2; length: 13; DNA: TGTGCCAGCAGTTTGGGTGGTAGGGGGGAGCTGTTTTTT; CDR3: CASSLGGRGELFF
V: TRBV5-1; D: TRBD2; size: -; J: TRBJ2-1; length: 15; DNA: TGCGCCAGCAGCTATAGCGGGGGGGCCTACAATGAGCAGTTCTTC; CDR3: CASSYSGGAYNEQFF
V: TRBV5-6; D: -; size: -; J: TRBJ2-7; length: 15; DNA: TGTGCCAGCAGCTCTCAAACTAGGGCAATCAACGAGCAGTACTTC; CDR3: CASSSQTRAINEQYF
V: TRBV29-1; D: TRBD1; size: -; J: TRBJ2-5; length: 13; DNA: TGCAGCGTTGACCGATCGACAGGGGTAACCCAGTACTTC; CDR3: CSVDRSTGVTQYF
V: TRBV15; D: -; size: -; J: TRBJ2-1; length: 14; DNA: TGTGCCACCAGCAGAAGTGGCAGGGGCAATGAGCAGTTCTTC; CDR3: CATSRSGRGNEQFF
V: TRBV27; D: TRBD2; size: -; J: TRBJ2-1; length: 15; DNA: TGTGCCAGCAGTAACAGACTAGCGGGAGACAATGAGCAGTTCTTC; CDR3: CASSNRLAGDNEQFF
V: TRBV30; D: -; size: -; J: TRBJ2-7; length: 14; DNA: TGTGCCTGGAGTGTAAAAGGGCAAGCCTACGAGCAGTACTTC; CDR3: CAWSVKGQAYEQYF
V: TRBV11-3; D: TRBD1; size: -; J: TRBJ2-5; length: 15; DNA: TGTGCCAGCAGCCCGGGACAGGGAAACCAAGAGACCCAGTACTTC; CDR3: CASSPGQGNQETQYF
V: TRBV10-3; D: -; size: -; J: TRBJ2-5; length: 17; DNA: TGTGCCATCAGTGACAAAAATCCGGGACTGAAACAAGAGACCCAGTACTTC; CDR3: CAISDKNPGLKQETQYF
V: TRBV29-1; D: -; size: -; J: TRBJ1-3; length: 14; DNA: TGCAGCGTTGCGATTGTCGGCTCTGGAAACACCATATATTTT; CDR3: CSVAIVGSGNTIYF
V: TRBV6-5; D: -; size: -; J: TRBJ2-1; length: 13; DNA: TGTGCCAGCGAGGATAGCGGAAACAATGAGCAGTTCTTC; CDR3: CASEDSGNNEQFF
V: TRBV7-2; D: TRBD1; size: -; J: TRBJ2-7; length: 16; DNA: TGTGCCAGCAGCTCACCTAACGGGACAGGGGGCGCCGAGCAGTACTTC; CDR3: CASSSPNGTGGAEQYF
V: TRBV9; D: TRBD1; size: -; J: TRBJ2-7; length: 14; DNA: TGTGCCAGCAGCGGGGGACAGGGTGATTACGAGCAGTACTTC; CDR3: CASSGGQGDYEQYF
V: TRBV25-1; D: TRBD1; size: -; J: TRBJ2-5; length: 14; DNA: TGTGCCAGCAGTGAAGGACAGGGTCGGGAGACCCAGTACTTC; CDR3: CASSEGQGRETQYF
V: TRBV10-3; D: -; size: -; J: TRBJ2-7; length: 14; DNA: TGTGCCATCAGTGATTTCAAGTCATCATACGAGCAGTACTTC; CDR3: CAISDFKSSYEQYF
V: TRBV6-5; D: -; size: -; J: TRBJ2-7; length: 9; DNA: TGTGCCAGCAGCGCCAAGCAGTACTTC; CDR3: CASSAKQYF
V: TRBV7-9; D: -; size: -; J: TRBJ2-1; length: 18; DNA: TGTGCCAGCAGCCCAGGGCCGGGAGCCCTCGGCTCCTACAATGAGCAGTTCTTC; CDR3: CASSPGPGALGSYNEQFF
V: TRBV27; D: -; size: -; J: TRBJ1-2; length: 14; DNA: TGTGCCAGCAGTTTTGGGCTAGGGGATCGTGGCTACACCTTC; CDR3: CASSFGLGDRGYTF
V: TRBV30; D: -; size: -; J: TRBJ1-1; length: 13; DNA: TGTGCCTGGAGTGTAGGGGATATCACTGAAGCTTTCTTT; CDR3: CAWSVGDITEAFF
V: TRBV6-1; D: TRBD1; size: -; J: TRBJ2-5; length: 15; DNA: TGTGCCAGCAGGGAATGGACAGGGGAGGGGGAGACCCAGTACTTC; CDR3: CASREWTGEGETQYF
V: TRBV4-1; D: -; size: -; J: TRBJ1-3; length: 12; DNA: TGCGCCAGCAGCTCCGGTGGAAACACCATATATTTT; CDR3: CASSSGGNTIYF
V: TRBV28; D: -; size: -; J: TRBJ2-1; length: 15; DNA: TGTGCCAGCAGTTCCCCGGGCCCCGTCGGAATTGGAGGTTTCTTC; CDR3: CASSSPGPVGIGGFF
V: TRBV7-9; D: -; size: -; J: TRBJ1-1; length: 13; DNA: TGTGCCAGCAGCCACGTGGAGAACACTGAAGCTTTCTTT; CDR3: CASSHVENTEAFF